This is a list of T cell receptor beta chains from one sample in a study of blood T cell repertoires in COVID-19. Data came from immunoSEQ multiplex PCR; TCRdb stores just in-frame clones and leaves some out. The data show 350,000 to 500,000 clones, with 88% seen just once and 1.2% to 1.5% held by the top ten. The specimen sequenced was PBMCs or T cells enriched from blood (not recorded which). The receptors were sampled from a woman aged 18-29 years who had been exposed to COVID-19. Each CDR3 is given with its conserved first and last residue. Some rows have no size entry. The others give once, few or many, or a class for an expanded clone.

>-|TRBV13
CASSLGGGTSYNEQFF
>-|TRBV15
CATSQGSSYEQYF
>-|TRBV2
CASSEVRGRGTQYF
>once|TRBV5-8
CASSLAGVMNTEAFF
>-|TRBV6-5
CASSENRWNSPLHF
>-|TRBV2
CASSEAHSRVGSQHF
>-|TRBV13
CASSLGGNTEAFF
>few|TRBV28
CASSFVGRLDEKLFF
>-|TRBV19
CASSPAVAPQHF
>-|TRBV27
CASSPGVSGEQFF
>once|TRBV28
CASSSLANTGELFF
>-|TRBV19
CATGLAGGYEQYF
>-|TRBV10-3
CAISASTGTGNTIYF
>once|TRBV5-1
CASSSSGTSPHEQFF
>-|TRBV11-2
CASSLGQGGGETQYF
>-|TRBV4-1
CASSQDGGQGSTEAFF
>once|TRBV5-4
CASSLRREGSDTQYF
>-|TRBV10-3
CAISQAGTSGSGEQFF
>-|TRBV2
CASSGGSANTGELFF
>-|TRBV7-2
CASRPSGGARVTGELFF
>-|TRBV28
CASTQANVDSHYEQYF
>-|TRBV4-1
CASSQGWTEYNSPLHF
>-|TRBV6-5
CASRKRDSSYEQYF
>once|TRBV7-2
CASSLGRQPQHF
>-|TRBV7-2
CASSLGGGAVYEQYF
>-|TRBV11-3
CASSETRTGLYNEQFF
>-|TRBV15
CATSPRSGISYEQYF
>-|TRBV5-1
CASSPRRAGDTDTQYF
>-|TRBV27
CASSPILNRDLIYEQYF
>-|TRBV27
CASSRTGRHQSYEQYF
>-|TRBV29-1
CSGGGGTGTGPFF
>-|TRBV3-1/TRBV3-2
CASTQEGGAGYTF
>-|TRBV11-1
CASSLRTGRGADTQYF
>-|TRBV4-1
CASSLRDRAYEQYF
>-|TRBV19
CASSLSENYGYTF
>-|TRBV5-6
CASSAGTGQPQHF
>-|TRBV5-4
CASSVGQGAWETQYF
>-|TRBV19
CASSIEGGNQPQHF